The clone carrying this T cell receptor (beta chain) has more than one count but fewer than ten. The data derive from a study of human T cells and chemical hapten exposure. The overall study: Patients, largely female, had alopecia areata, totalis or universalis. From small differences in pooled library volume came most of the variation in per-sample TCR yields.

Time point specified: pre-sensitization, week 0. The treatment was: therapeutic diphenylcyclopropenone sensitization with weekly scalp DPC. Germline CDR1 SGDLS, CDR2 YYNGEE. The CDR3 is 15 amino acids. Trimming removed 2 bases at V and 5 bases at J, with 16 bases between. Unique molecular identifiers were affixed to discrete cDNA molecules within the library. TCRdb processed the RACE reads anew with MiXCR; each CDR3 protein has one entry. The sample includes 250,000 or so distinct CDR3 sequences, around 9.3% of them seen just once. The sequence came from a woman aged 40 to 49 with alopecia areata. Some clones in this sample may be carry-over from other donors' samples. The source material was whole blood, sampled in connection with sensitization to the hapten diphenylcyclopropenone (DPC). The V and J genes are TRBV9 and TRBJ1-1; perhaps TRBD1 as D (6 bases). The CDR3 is CASSVLLGGQTEAFF. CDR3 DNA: TGTGCCAGCAGCGTTTTATTAGGGGGGCAGACTGAAGCTTTCTTT.